These 2 T cell receptor beta chains were all obtained from the same sample, sequenced in a study of response to subunit inactivated influenza vaccine. TCRdb independently ran MiXCR on the RT-PCR reads; one entry per CDR3 protein. The sample holds fewer than 700,000 distinct CDR3 sequences, roughly 13% seen once. The sample consisted of PBMCs from blood, taken roughly 47 days after vaccination. The receptors stem from a man in his fifties who received an inactivated influenza vaccine.

The J gene is TRBJ2-3, the V gene TRBV9; D possibly corresponds to TRBD2 (5 bases). The CDR3 length is 16 residues. In germline, CDR1 is SGDLS, CDR2 YYNGEE. Trimming stripped 0 bases from V and 0 bases from J, with 11 bases between. CDR3 nucleotide sequence: TGTGCCAGCAGCGTAGAACTAGGTGCTAGCACAGATACGCAGTATTTT. This codes for CASSVELGASTDTQYF.

This clonotype was seen only a few times. The chain has TRBV12-3 or TRBV12-4 and TRBJ2-7, with a possible D match to TRBD2 (6 bases). The CDR3 is 14 amino acids. Trimming left V 8 bases short and J 0 bases short, with 14 bases between. CDR3 DNA sequence: TGTGCCAGCCAGTCGCGGGAAAACTCCTACGAGCAGTACTTC. This encodes CASQSRENSYEQYF.